This is a list of T cell receptor beta chains from one sample in a study of blood T cell repertoires in COVID-19. Method: immunoSEQ multiplex PCR; TCRdb's copy keeps in-frame clones and lacks some. This table holds under 150,000 clones, approximately 91% found once. Source material: peripheral blood. The receptors come from a man aged 50 to 60 with active or convalescent COVID-19. CDR3s include the opening cysteine and the closing phenylalanine or tryptophan. D genes are given only for firm matches. The listing skips clone size in some rows; elsewhere it reads once, few, many or a size class.

CDR3 protein: CASSVAGGTYEQYF
CDR3 DNA: TGTGCCAGCAGCGTAGCTGGCGGGACCTACGAGCAGTACTTC
D gene: NA
V gene: TRBV9
clone size: NA
J gene: TRBJ2-7

CDR3 protein: CASSILSNTGELFF
CDR3 DNA: TGTGCCAGTAGTATTCTCTCGAACACCGGGGAGCTGTTTTTT
D gene: NA
V gene: TRBV19
clone size: NA
J gene: TRBJ2-2

CDR3 protein: CASRGDGGSNQPQHF
CDR3 DNA: TGTGCCAGCAGGGGGGACGGGGGAAGCAATCAGCCCCAGCATTTT
D gene: NA
V gene: TRBV27
clone size: NA
J gene: TRBJ1-5

CDR3 protein: CASSWGGGKPQHF
CDR3 DNA: TGTGCCAGCAGTTGGGGGGGAGGGAAGCCCCAGCATTTT
D gene: NA
V gene: TRBV12-3/TRBV12-4
clone size: NA
J gene: TRBJ1-5

CDR3 protein: CASSPPASGTYEQYF
CDR3 DNA: TGTGCCAGCTCACCACCGGCTAGCGGGACCTACGAGCAGTACTTC
D gene: TRBD2
V gene: TRBV18
clone size: NA
J gene: TRBJ2-7

CDR3 protein: CASSPSTGGTDTQYF
CDR3 DNA: TGTGCCAGCAGCCCCTCGACAGGGGGCACAGATACGCAGTATTTT
D gene: TRBD1
V gene: TRBV3-1/TRBV3-2
clone size: NA
J gene: TRBJ2-3

CDR3 protein: CSVEGVSYGYTF
CDR3 DNA: TGCAGCGTCGAGGGTGTCAGTTATGGCTACACCTTC
D gene: NA
V gene: TRBV29-1
clone size: NA
J gene: TRBJ1-2

CDR3 protein: CASSLWEAGNTIYF
CDR3 DNA: TGTGCCAGCAGCTTGTGGGAGGCTGGAAACACCATATATTTT
D gene: NA
V gene: TRBV5-8
clone size: NA
J gene: TRBJ1-3

CDR3 protein: CASSLLAQNNEQFF
CDR3 DNA: TGTGCCAGCAGTTTACTAGCGCAGAACAATGAGCAGTTCTTC
D gene: NA
V gene: TRBV28
clone size: NA
J gene: TRBJ2-1

CDR3 protein: CASSYKEGSTGELFF
CDR3 DNA: TGTGCCAGCAGTTACAAGGAGGGAAGTACCGGGGAGCTGTTTTTT
D gene: NA
V gene: TRBV6-5
clone size: few
J gene: TRBJ2-2

CDR3 protein: CASTGSWGQPQHF
CDR3 DNA: TGTGCCAGCACGGGGAGCTGGGGTCAGCCCCAGCATTTT
D gene: NA
V gene: TRBV2
clone size: NA
J gene: TRBJ1-5

CDR3 protein: CASSKGWTGSYEQYF
CDR3 DNA: TGTGCCAGCAGCAAAGGCTGGACAGGGAGCTACGAGCAGTACTTC
D gene: NA
V gene: TRBV21-1
clone size: few
J gene: TRBJ2-7

CDR3 protein: CASTGGGGNQPQHF
CDR3 DNA: TGTGCCAGCACTGGGGGAGGGGGCAATCAGCCCCAGCATTTT
D gene: NA
V gene: TRBV6-6
clone size: NA
J gene: TRBJ1-5

CDR3 protein: CASRVSGRLYEQYF
CDR3 DNA: TGTGCCAGCAGGGTAAGCGGGAGGCTGTACGAGCAGTACTTC
D gene: TRBD2
V gene: TRBV6-5
clone size: NA
J gene: TRBJ2-7

CDR3 protein: CASSSTRQGGYTF
CDR3 DNA: TGTGCCAGCAGCTCGACACGCCAGGGTGGCTACACCTTC
D gene: NA
V gene: TRBV27
clone size: NA
J gene: TRBJ1-2

CDR3 protein: CASSLRGRSYEQYF
CDR3 DNA: TGTGCCAGCAGCTTAAGAGGGCGGTCCTACGAGCAGTACTTC
D gene: NA
V gene: TRBV11-1
clone size: NA
J gene: TRBJ2-7

CDR3 protein: CASSKDRSSSYNEQFF
CDR3 DNA: TGTGCCAGCAGTAAGGACAGGTCGAGCTCCTACAATGAGCAGTTCTTC
D gene: TRBD1
V gene: TRBV6-6
clone size: NA
J gene: TRBJ2-1

CDR3 protein: CASTRGRTGELFF
CDR3 DNA: TGTGCCAGCACTCGCGGGAGGACCGGGGAGCTGTTTTTT
D gene: TRBD2
V gene: TRBV6-5
clone size: few
J gene: TRBJ2-2

CDR3 protein: CASSRGHPNTEAFF
CDR3 DNA: TGTGCCAGCAGCCGTGGACACCCCAACACTGAAGCTTTCTTT
D gene: NA
V gene: TRBV27
clone size: NA
J gene: TRBJ1-1

CDR3 protein: CASSGQGGYQPQHF
CDR3 DNA: TGTGCCAGCAGCGGACAGGGGGGGTATCAGCCCCAGCATTTT
D gene: TRBD1
V gene: TRBV7-2
clone size: NA
J gene: TRBJ1-5

CDR3 protein: CATPSAGDETQYF
CDR3 DNA: TGTGCTACTCCATCCGCGGGGGACGAGACCCAGTACTTC
D gene: TRBD2
V gene: TRBV5-4
clone size: NA
J gene: TRBJ2-5

CDR3 protein: CASSGKAGGPINEQFF
CDR3 DNA: TGTGCCAGCAGCGGGAAAGCGGGAGGGCCGATCAATGAGCAGTTCTTC
D gene: TRBD2
V gene: TRBV5-4
clone size: NA
J gene: TRBJ2-1

CDR3 protein: CASSPGTSNEQFF
CDR3 DNA: TGTGCCAGCAGCCCCGGGACTAGCAATGAGCAGTTCTTC
D gene: TRBD2
V gene: TRBV11-1
clone size: NA
J gene: TRBJ2-1

CDR3 protein: CSVRLAGGLQQFF
CDR3 DNA: TGCAGCGTTCGACTAGCGGGAGGGCTGCAGCAGTTCTTC
D gene: TRBD2
V gene: TRBV29-1
clone size: NA
J gene: TRBJ2-1

CDR3 protein: CSVVGGVGETQYF
CDR3 DNA: TGCAGCGTTGTCGGAGGTGTTGGAGAGACCCAGTACTTC
D gene: NA
V gene: TRBV29-1
clone size: NA
J gene: TRBJ2-5

CDR3 protein: CASSGGGEEKLFF
CDR3 DNA: TGTGCCAGCAGCGGAGGCGGGGAAGAAAAACTGTTTTTT
D gene: NA
V gene: TRBV9
clone size: NA
J gene: TRBJ1-4

CDR3 protein: CASGSGRGNEKLFF
CDR3 DNA: TGTGCCAGCGGGAGTGGCAGGGGGAATGAAAAACTGTTTTTT
D gene: TRBD1
V gene: TRBV2
clone size: NA
J gene: TRBJ1-4

CDR3 protein: CASSSGAGSSYNEQFF
CDR3 DNA: TGTGCCAGCAGCTCGGGAGCGGGCAGCTCCTACAATGAGCAGTTCTTC
D gene: NA
V gene: TRBV7-9
clone size: NA
J gene: TRBJ2-1

CDR3 protein: CASSVTGDTGELFF
CDR3 DNA: TGTGCCAGCAGCGTAACTGGAGACACCGGGGAGCTGTTTTTT
D gene: NA
V gene: TRBV9
clone size: NA
J gene: TRBJ2-2

CDR3 protein: CASSPQTGLADGYTF
CDR3 DNA: TGTGCCAGCTCACCTCAGACAGGGCTTGCTGATGGCTACACCTTC
D gene: TRBD1
V gene: TRBV18
clone size: NA
J gene: TRBJ1-2

CDR3 protein: CASSRTSGYSTDTQYF
CDR3 DNA: TGTGCCAGCAGCAGGACTAGCGGTTATAGCACAGATACGCAGTATTTT
D gene: TRBD2
V gene: TRBV9
clone size: NA
J gene: TRBJ2-3

CDR3 protein: CASSFRGGNEQYF
CDR3 DNA: TGTGCCAGCAGTTTCCGTGGCGGTAACGAGCAGTACTTC
D gene: NA
V gene: TRBV28
clone size: NA
J gene: TRBJ2-7

CDR3 protein: CASSVAPAGGETQYF
CDR3 DNA: TGTGCCAGCAGCGTAGCCCCTGCCGGCGGGGAGACCCAGTACTTC
D gene: NA
V gene: TRBV9
clone size: NA
J gene: TRBJ2-5

CDR3 protein: CASSLHSSTDTQYF
CDR3 DNA: TGTGCCAGCAGCTTGCACTCCAGCACAGATACGCAGTATTTT
D gene: NA
V gene: TRBV5-4
clone size: NA
J gene: TRBJ2-3

CDR3 protein: CASSEGGGEGRTDTQYF
CDR3 DNA: TGTGCCAGCAGCGAGGGGGGTGGGGAGGGCCGCACAGATACGCAGTATTTT
D gene: NA
V gene: TRBV9
clone size: NA
J gene: TRBJ2-3

CDR3 protein: CASSLSPAGRYEQYF
CDR3 DNA: TGTGCCAGCAGTTTATCACCGGCGGGAAGATACGAGCAGTACTTC
D gene: NA
V gene: TRBV28
clone size: NA
J gene: TRBJ2-7

CDR3 protein: CASSLNERGYEQYF
CDR3 DNA: TGCGCCAGCAGCCTAAACGAACGGGGGTACGAGCAGTACTTC
D gene: NA
V gene: TRBV4-1
clone size: NA
J gene: TRBJ2-7

CDR3 protein: CASSQDIAGNTIYF
CDR3 DNA: TGTGCCAGCAGCCAAGACATCGCCGGAAACACCATATATTTT
D gene: NA
V gene: TRBV5-5
clone size: NA
J gene: TRBJ1-3

CDR3 protein: CAWSRGFGTEAFF
CDR3 DNA: TGTGCCTGGAGTAGAGGGTTTGGTACTGAAGCTTTCTTT
D gene: NA
V gene: TRBV30
clone size: NA
J gene: TRBJ1-1

CDR3 protein: CASSPPDRNEQYF
CDR3 DNA: TGTGCCAGCAGCCCCCCCGACAGGAACGAGCAGTACTTC
D gene: NA
V gene: TRBV9
clone size: NA
J gene: TRBJ2-7

CDR3 protein: CASSLAGGVGYTF
CDR3 DNA: TGTGCCAGCAGCTTAGCTGGGGGGGTTGGCTACACCTTC
D gene: NA
V gene: TRBV7-2
clone size: NA
J gene: TRBJ1-2

CDR3 protein: CASSPGTSGSYEQYF
CDR3 DNA: TGTGCCAGCAGTCCAGGGACTAGCGGCTCCTACGAGCAGTACTTC
D gene: TRBD2
V gene: TRBV27
clone size: once
J gene: TRBJ2-7

CDR3 protein: CASSPGLPGADTQYF
CDR3 DNA: TGTGCCAGCAGCCCAGGGCTGCCTGGCGCAGATACGCAGTATTTT
D gene: NA
V gene: TRBV7-9
clone size: NA
J gene: TRBJ2-3

CDR3 protein: CASSLGTGVRGYTF
CDR3 DNA: TGTGCCAGCAGCTTGGGGACAGGGGTACGTGGCTACACCTTC
D gene: TRBD1
V gene: TRBV7-9
clone size: NA
J gene: TRBJ1-2

CDR3 protein: CAISGGPRTDLSYEQYF
CDR3 DNA: TGTGCCATCAGTGGGGGGCCGCGGACAGATTTATCCTACGAGCAGTACTTC
D gene: NA
V gene: TRBV10-3
clone size: NA
J gene: TRBJ2-7

CDR3 protein: CASSRGQGGSPLHF
CDR3 DNA: TGTGCCAGTAGTAGAGGGCAGGGAGGGTCACCCCTCCACTTT
D gene: NA
V gene: TRBV19
clone size: NA
J gene: TRBJ1-6

CDR3 protein: CASSAGGTSGYNEQFF
CDR3 DNA: TGTGCCAGCAGCGCCGGCGGGACTAGCGGCTACAATGAGCAGTTCTTC
D gene: TRBD2
V gene: TRBV9
clone size: NA
J gene: TRBJ2-1

CDR3 protein: CASSVIPRGGTEAFF
CDR3 DNA: TGTGCCAGCAGCGTAATCCCCCGAGGGGGCACTGAAGCTTTCTTT
D gene: NA
V gene: TRBV9
clone size: NA
J gene: TRBJ1-1

CDR3 protein: CASSARQGPQPQHF
CDR3 DNA: TGTGCCAGTAGTGCCCGACAGGGGCCTCAGCCCCAGCATTTT
D gene: TRBD1
V gene: TRBV19
clone size: few
J gene: TRBJ1-5

CDR3 protein: CASSGYRGFGEAFF
CDR3 DNA: TGTGCCAGCAGCGGCTACAGGGGGTTCGGTGAAGCTTTCTTT
D gene: TRBD1
V gene: TRBV14
clone size: NA
J gene: TRBJ1-1

CDR3 protein: CASSLAGSDTQYF
CDR3 DNA: TGTGCCAGCAGCTTAGCCGGGTCAGATACGCAGTATTTT
D gene: NA
V gene: TRBV7-9
clone size: NA
J gene: TRBJ2-3

CDR3 protein: CASRSRPWELYEQYF
CDR3 DNA: TGTGCCAGCCGCTCGAGGCCGTGGGAGTTGTACGAGCAGTACTTC
D gene: NA
V gene: TRBV27
clone size: NA
J gene: TRBJ2-7

CDR3 protein: CSVEEPGRPYGYTF
CDR3 DNA: TGCAGCGTTGAAGAGCCAGGGAGGCCGTATGGCTACACCTTC
D gene: NA
V gene: TRBV29-1
clone size: NA
J gene: TRBJ1-2

CDR3 protein: CASSALPGEIGGETQYF
CDR3 DNA: TGCGCCAGCAGCGCCCTGCCAGGGGAAATAGGGGGAGAGACCCAGTACTTC
D gene: NA
V gene: TRBV5-1
clone size: NA
J gene: TRBJ2-5

CDR3 protein: CASSGQQNQPQHF
CDR3 DNA: TGTGCCAGCTCGGGACAGCAGAATCAGCCCCAGCATTTT
D gene: TRBD1
V gene: TRBV6-5
clone size: few
J gene: TRBJ1-5

CDR3 protein: CASSQFRLAGGTDTQYF
CDR3 DNA: TGCGCCAGCAGCCAATTCCGACTAGCGGGAGGGACAGATACGCAGTATTTT
D gene: TRBD2
V gene: TRBV4-3
clone size: NA
J gene: TRBJ2-3

CDR3 protein: CAISELGQGNTEAFF
CDR3 DNA: TGTGCCATCAGTGAGTTGGGACAGGGGAACACTGAAGCTTTCTTT
D gene: TRBD1
V gene: TRBV10-3
clone size: few
J gene: TRBJ1-1

CDR3 protein: CASSPGQTVETQYF
CDR3 DNA: TGTGCCAGCAGCCCCGGACAGACAGTAGAGACCCAGTACTTC
D gene: NA
V gene: TRBV5-4
clone size: NA
J gene: TRBJ2-5